This T cell receptor (beta chain) was captured in a study of shared clonotypes between healthy human individuals. Germline V gene lookup returns CDR1 SGHVS and CDR2 FQNEAQ. This CDR3 is built from 14 residues. V dropped 5 bases and J dropped 5; count of bases not matched to a gene: 4. With regard to this clone: Its specificity is not known.

The study, taken as a whole, reports: In this cohort, only blood was sampled, and tissue repertoires likely differ.

Profiled with immunoSEQ multiplex PCR; TCRdb holds only in-frame clones, not every one. There are approximately 1,000,000 clones in the sample; 78% occur only once, and under 0.6% lies in the top ten. CD45RA-negative memory and CD45RA+ naive subsets were split from the CD4+ cells. Sequencing was carried out using memory CD4+ T cells from PBMCs. As to subset: CD45RA-negative fraction. The chain is built from TRBV7-8 and TRBJ2-3, with 10 bases that match TRBD2. The origin of this receptor is a man between 18 and 35 years old in good health. Some clones in this sample may be carry-over from other donors' samples. The CDR3 reads CASSPRTSGDTQYF. The CDR3 nucleotides read TGTGCCAGCAGCCCACGGACTAGCGGAGATACGCAGTATTTT.